The rows below give T cell receptor beta chains drawn from one sample of a study of neurological immune-mediated disorders. Using its own MiXCR run on the 5' RACE reads, TCRdb lists one record per CDR3 protein. The sample carries tens of thousands of distinct CDR3 sequences, around 10% recorded once. The sequencing sample was made of PBMCs. These TCRs come from a woman in her 40s with HTLV-1-associated myelopathy (HAM/TSP). Both conserved end residues are part of each CDR3. Fields, in order: D gene, clone size, V gene, J gene, CDR3 protein, CDR3 DNA. The D gene is left open where the match is weak. Rows give clone size only sometimes, using once, few, many, or a class for an expanded clone.

NA	many	TRBV29-1	TRBJ2-7	CSVEGQRNEQYF	TGCAGCGTGGAGGGACAGCGAAACGAGCAGTACTTC
NA	many	TRBV12-5	TRBJ2-7	CASGLKVGSISYEQYF	TGTGCTAGTGGTTTGAAGGTGGGGAGTATCTCCTACGAGCAGTACTTC
TRBD2	many	TRBV11-3	TRBJ2-1	CASSLGRTSGVNEQFF	TGTGCCAGCAGCTTAGGAAGGACTAGCGGGGTCAATGAGCAGTTCTTC
NA	many	TRBV4-3	TRBJ1-1	CASSQDNLIRGAGTEAFF	TGCGCCAGCAGCCAAGATAATTTAATCCGGGGGGCGGGCACTGAAGCTTTCTTT
TRBD1	many	TRBV6-5	TRBJ1-2	CASSRGQGRGYTF	TGTGCCAGCAGCCGCGGACAGGGTCGCGGCTACACCTTC
NA	many	TRBV5-1	TRBJ2-1	CASSSQGEQFF	TGCGCCAGCAGCTCGCAGGGTGAGCAGTTCTTC
NA	many	TRBV11-2	TRBJ2-6	CASSLGVQGMAGANVLTF	TGTGCCAGCAGCTTGGGTGTCCAGGGGATGGCTGGGGCCAACGTCCTGACTTTC
NA	few	TRBV10-2	TRBJ1-5	CASSGDGYQPQHF	TGCGCCAGCAGCGGGGACGGTTATCAGCCCCAGCATTTT
NA	NA	TRBV19	TRBJ1-5	CASSTGGGRGQPQHF	TGTGCCAGTAGTACTGGGGGCGGGCGAGGTCAGCCCCAGCATTTT
NA	NA	TRBV20-1	TRBJ1-2	CSAREVPINYGYTF	TGCAGTGCTAGAGAGGTCCCGATTAACTATGGCTACACCTTC
NA	many	TRBV9	TRBJ2-3	CASSLGTSTDTQYF	TGTGCCAGCAGCCTAGGGACTAGCACAGATACGCAGTATTTT
NA	many	TRBV5-6	TRBJ1-1	CASSLALGWFTEAFF	TGTGCCAGCAGCTTGGCTCTGGGTTGGTTCACTGAAGCTTTCTTT
TRBD2	many	TRBV7-2	TRBJ2-2	CASSISGVGGELFF	TGTGCCAGCAGCATTAGCGGGGTGGGCGGGGAGCTGTTTTTT
NA	NA	TRBV20-1	TRBJ1-2	CSARGTRDHYGYTF	TGCAGTGCTAGGGGTACGCGGGACCACTATGGCTACACCTTC
NA	many	TRBV29-1	TRBJ1-2	CSVSSRTRTYGYTF	TGCAGCGTTTCATCCCGGACACGAACCTATGGCTACACCTTC
NA	NA	TRBV19	TRBJ2-1	CASSIRQLSWGYNEQFF	TGTGCCAGTAGTATCCGACAACTCAGTTGGGGTTACAATGAGCAGTTCTTC
NA	NA	TRBV9	TRBJ2-1	CASSVGQAHSYNEQFF	TGTGCCAGCAGCGTAGGTCAGGCCCATTCCTACAATGAGCAGTTCTTC
NA	many	TRBV12-3/TRBV12-4	TRBJ2-2	CASRTTSTGELFF	TGTGCCAGCAGGACGACCAGCACCGGGGAGCTGTTTTTT
TRBD1	many	TRBV4-1	TRBJ1-5	CASSQEVGTGGQPQHF	TGCGCCAGCAGCCAAGAAGTAGGGACAGGGGGACAGCCCCAGCATTTT
NA	many	TRBV5-5	TRBJ2-1	CASSLTDDPLQFF	TGTGCCAGCAGCCTTACCGACGACCCATTACAGTTCTTC
TRBD2	many	TRBV6-5	TRBJ2-7	CASRPKRGGSHEQYF	TGTGCCAGCAGACCGAAGCGGGGGGGCTCCCACGAGCAGTACTTC
NA	many	TRBV2	TRBJ2-3	CASRRTFLHTDTQYF	TGTGCCAGCAGACGGACTTTCCTTCATACAGATACGCAGTATTTT
TRBD1	many	TRBV5-1	TRBJ2-2	CASSTDRGRGTGELFF	TGCGCCAGCAGTACTGACAGGGGGCGCGGCACCGGGGAGCTGTTTTTT
TRBD1	many	TRBV20-1	TRBJ1-5	CSASRHRGGPNQPQHF	TGCAGTGCCAGCCGCCATCGAGGGGGCCCAAATCAGCCCCAGCATTTT
TRBD1	NA	TRBV5-8	TRBJ1-5	CASSLGTGRQPQHF	TGTGCCAGCAGCTTGGGGACAGGGCGTCAGCCCCAGCATTTT
TRBD2	NA	TRBV19	TRBJ2-7	CASSSGGYSYEQYF	TGTGCCAGTAGCAGCGGGGGCTACTCCTACGAGCAGTACTTC
TRBD1	many	TRBV4-3	TRBJ1-2	CASSQDALGQPSGYTF	TGCGCCAGCAGCCAAGATGCTTTGGGACAGCCGAGTGGCTACACCTTC
NA	many	TRBV18	TRBJ1-1	CASLTSRLNTEAFF	TGTGCCAGCCTCACCAGCCGGTTGAACACTGAAGCTTTCTTT
NA	NA	TRBV7-2	TRBJ2-5	CAGSFNSEETQYF	TGTGCCGGCAGCTTTAACAGTGAAGAGACCCAGTACTTC
TRBD1	many	TRBV12-3/TRBV12-4	TRBJ1-6	CASSRQGRNSPLHF	TGTGCCAGCAGCCGACAGGGTAGGAATTCACCCCTCCACTTT
NA	many	TRBV28	TRBJ1-2	CASSYHTGSRYGYTF	TGTGCCAGCAGTTACCACACAGGGTCCCGCTATGGCTACACCTTC
TRBD2	many	TRBV29-1	TRBJ2-3	CSVTSGGADPQYF	TGCAGCGTGACTAGCGGGGGGGCTGATCCGCAGTATTTT
TRBD1	many	TRBV4-1	TRBJ2-4	CASSQRDSPKNIQYF	TGCGCCAGCAGCCAAAGGGACAGCCCCAAAAACATTCAGTACTTC
NA	NA	TRBV14	TRBJ2-5	CASSQGGRGENQYF	TGTGCCAGCAGCCAAGGGGGACGAGGAGAGAACCAGTACTTT
TRBD1	many	TRBV5-1	TRBJ1-5	CASSLGTGSAQPQHF	TGCGCCAGCAGCTTGGGGACAGGGTCAGCCCAGCCCCAGCATTTT